The rows below give T cell receptor beta chains drawn from one sample of a study of blood T cell repertoires in COVID-19. The assay was immunoSEQ multiplex PCR, and TCRdb's table has in-frame clones only and misses some. The data contain under 450,000 clones, 89% of them singletons. The sample taken for sequencing was peripheral blood. The receptors here all came from a woman aged 40 to 50 with COVID-19, enrolled during active disease. CDR3s include the opening cysteine and the closing phenylalanine or tryptophan. Clone size is stated in some rows and not others, as once, few, many or a class when expanded.

TRBV6-2/TRBV6-3	NA	TRBJ1-5	CASSYPPGDYSNQPQHF
TRBV28	once	TRBJ1-2	CASSLLQSNYGYTF
TRBV7-9	NA	TRBJ2-7	CASSLQGVVLYEQYF
TRBV9	NA	TRBJ1-2	CASSSRSGHIDGYTF
TRBV12-5	NA	TRBJ2-7	CASGLGLQAGALPNEQYF
TRBV7-8	NA	TRBJ2-7	CASSLEGTGPYEQYF
TRBV19	NA	TRBJ1-4	CATGGIGKLFF
TRBV28	NA	TRBJ2-3	CASKRNQGIIGTDTQYF
TRBV9	few	TRBJ1-2	CASSAGTEYGYTF
TRBV28	NA	TRBJ2-5	CASSLGRQETQYF
TRBV7-2	NA	TRBJ1-6	CASSPGFGEGNSPLHF
TRBV10-1	NA	TRBJ1-1	CASEPTGAGSNTEAFF
TRBV11-2	NA	TRBJ2-7	CASSRHRANYEQYF
TRBV7-2	NA	TRBJ1-1	CASSLVGVDTEAFF
TRBV6-5	NA	TRBJ1-1	CASSPRQGGTEAFF
TRBV7-8	NA	TRBJ2-7	CASSLGPRGGHEQYF
TRBV7-2	few	TRBJ1-5	CASSLFTGTGDQPQHF
TRBV5-1	NA	TRBJ2-5	CASSSGTTDQETQYF
TRBV6-5	NA	TRBJ2-1	CASRPLAGNNEQFF
TRBV9	few	TRBJ1-2	CASSPRAGVPYGYTF
TRBV3-1/TRBV3-2	NA	TRBJ1-5	CASSLNPGQPQHF
TRBV24-1	NA	TRBJ1-5	CATSDPGRGWNQPQHF
TRBV12-3/TRBV12-4	NA	TRBJ1-5	CASSINRQPQHF
TRBV9	NA	TRBJ2-2	CASSLRQMNTGELFF
TRBV12-3/TRBV12-4	NA	TRBJ2-7	CASSADSYEQYF
TRBV28	NA	TRBJ1-1	CASSINRVSEAFF
TRBV25-1	NA	TRBJ2-1	CASSEYWTGSNEQFF
TRBV4-3	many	TRBJ2-1	CASSQDPPGQGPYNEQFF
TRBV6-2/TRBV6-3	NA	TRBJ1-1	CASSPRTGYLTEAFF
TRBV29-1	NA	TRBJ1-2	CSFSQGQGYGYTF
TRBV13	NA	TRBJ2-3	CASSESSGGSTDTQYF
TRBV7-9	NA	TRBJ1-4	CASSLVGQITTNEKLFF
TRBV6-5	NA	TRBJ2-7	CASTLTSGRVEQYF
TRBV5-1	NA	TRBJ1-4	CASSRTGTDTTNEKLFF
TRBV27	once	TRBJ1-5	CASSWTGNSNQPQHF